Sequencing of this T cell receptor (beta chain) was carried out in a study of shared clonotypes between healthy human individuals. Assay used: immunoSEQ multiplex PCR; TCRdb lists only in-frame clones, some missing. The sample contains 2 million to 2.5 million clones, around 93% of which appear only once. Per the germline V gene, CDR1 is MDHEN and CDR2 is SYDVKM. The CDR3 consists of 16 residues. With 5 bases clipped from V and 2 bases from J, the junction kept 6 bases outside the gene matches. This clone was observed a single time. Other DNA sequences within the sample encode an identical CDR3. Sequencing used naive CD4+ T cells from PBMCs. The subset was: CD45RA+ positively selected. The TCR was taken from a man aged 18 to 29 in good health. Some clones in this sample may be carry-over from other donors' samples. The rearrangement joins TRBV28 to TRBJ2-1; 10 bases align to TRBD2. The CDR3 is CASSLGAGGPYNEQFF. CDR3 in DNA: TGTGCCAGCAGTCTAGGAGCGGGAGGGCCCTACAATGAGCAGTTCTTC.